This TCR beta chain was identified in a study of cytomegalovirus exposure and HLA in healthy donors. Findings and caveats of the study: One cluster of highly shared sequence variants probably arose as a sequencing artifact.

This CDR3 is 12 amino acids long. V was clipped by 2 bases and J by 6 bases, with 6 bases between them. The V gene's germline CDR1 is SGHDT and CDR2 YYEEEE. PCR amplification relied on 60 Vbeta primers (plus 13 Jbeta primers). Assay used: immunoSEQ multiplex PCR; TCRdb lists only in-frame clones, some missing. The sample holds about 190,000 clones, 65% to 90% seen once. To note about this clone: Its antigen is still unknown.

The sequence was collected from a man in his forties in good health and CMV-seropositive. The chain couples TRBV5-6 to TRBJ2-1; D remains ambiguous. The sample taken for sequencing was PBMCs. DNA of the CDR3: TGTGCCAGCAGCTTCTTGTCCAATGAGCAGTTCTTC. Translated, it gives CASSFLSNEQFF.